This T cell receptor (beta chain) stems from a study of shared clonotypes between healthy human individuals. The length of the CDR3 is 15 residues. V lost 4 bases to trimming and J lost 4 bases, with 14 bases between them. CDR1 SNHLY and CDR2 FYNNEI come from the germline V gene. Negatively enriched CD4+ T cells were divided by CD45RA into naive and memory. Measured with immunoSEQ multiplex PCR; TCRdb has only the in-frame clones, and not every one. The table has about 660,000 clones, over 65% seen once; the top ten hold less than 2%. The specimen sequenced was memory CD4+ T cells sorted from blood. As for subset: CD45RA-negative fraction. The V gene is TRBV2, the J gene TRBJ2-1; D remains unclear. The TCR sequence derives from a woman aged 25 to 39 in good health. The CDR3 here is CASSGSPPIYNEQFF. The CDR3 DNA reads TGTGCCAGCAGTGGATCCCCGCCGATTTACAATGAGCAGTTCTTC.